This T cell receptor (beta chain) was recovered during a study of blood T cell repertoires in COVID-19. On the study more broadly: Samples representing acute and convalescent COVID-19 were sourced from the United States, Italy and Spain. The cDNA or gDNA used as material had been derived from T cells, B-cell-depleted T cells, or PBMCs.

In the study's own analysis: Reference gene primer amplification in the assay estimated nucleated cell counts. Measured with immunoSEQ multiplex PCR; TCRdb has only the in-frame clones, and not every one. The V and J calls and clone size were taken over from that table, and D and trimming were inferred from the DNA. The top ten hold approximately 4% of the sample, which has about 120,000 clones, 70% to 80% seen once. Germline-derived CDR1 and CDR2 are GTSNPN and SVGIG (reference sequence). This CDR3 spans 13 amino acids. V lost 0 bases and J 6 bases, leaving 9 bases between the germline ends. The receptor's source is a woman over 75 with acute or convalescent COVID-19. Sequenced: peripheral blood. The chain couples TRBV30 to TRBJ1-5, with D tentatively TRBD1 (6 bases). The CDR3 coding sequence is TGTGCCTGGAGTGTCGGCAGGGGTCAGCCCCAGCATTTT. Protein: CAWSVGRGQPQHF.